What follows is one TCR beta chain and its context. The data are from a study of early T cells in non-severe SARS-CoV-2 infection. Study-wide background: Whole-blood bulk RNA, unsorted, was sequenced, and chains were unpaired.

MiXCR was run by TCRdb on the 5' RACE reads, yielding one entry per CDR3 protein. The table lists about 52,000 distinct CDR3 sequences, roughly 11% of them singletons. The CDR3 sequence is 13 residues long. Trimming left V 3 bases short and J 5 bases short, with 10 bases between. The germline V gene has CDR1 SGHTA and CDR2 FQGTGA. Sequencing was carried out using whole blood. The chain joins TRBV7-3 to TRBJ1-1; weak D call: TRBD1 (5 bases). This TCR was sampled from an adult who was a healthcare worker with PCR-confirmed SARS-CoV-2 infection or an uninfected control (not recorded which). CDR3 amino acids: CASSFTRETEAFF. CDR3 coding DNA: TGTGCCAGCAGCTTTACCAGGGAGACTGAAGCTTTCTTT.